The present TCR beta chain was sequenced within a study of control samples from healthy donors and cancer patients. The CDR3 runs 12 residues. V lost 5 bases and J 1 base, leaving 5 bases between the germline ends. In germline, CDR1 is KGHSH, CDR2 LQKENI. Profiling relied on immunoSEQ multiplex PCR, and the TCRdb table lists in-frame clones only, not all of them. The table records fewer than 95,000 clones, roughly 86% of them present only once. This chain connects TRBV18 to TRBJ1-1; D remains unclear. The sample comprised blood. The clonotype comes from a man aged 25-45 years in good health. CDR3 in DNA: TGTGCCAGCTCAGGATGGAACACTGAAGCTTTCTTT. This codes for CASSGWNTEAFF.